This TCR beta chain was identified in a study of blood T cell repertoires in COVID-19. Here immunoSEQ multiplex PCR was the method, and the copy in TCRdb shows in-frame clones only, minus some. This table has about 82,000 clones, roughly 80% appearing once. The CDR3 has 12 residues. In germline, CDR1 is SQVTM, CDR2 ANQGSEA. V was clipped by 4 bases and J by 5 bases, with 12 bases between them. As for this clone: The sample contains more than one DNA sequence encoding this CDR3.

The chain uses TRBV29-1 and TRBJ2-7, with D tentatively TRBD1 (5 bases). The sequenced sample was peripheral blood. The clonotype originates from a woman between 35 and 50 years old with active or convalescent COVID-19. This CDR3 reads CSVGTGGDEQYF. The DNA of the CDR3 is TGCAGCGTTGGCACAGGCGGCGACGAGCAGTACTTC.